This TCR beta chain was profiled in a study of shared T cell receptors in the human thymus. Trimming at V came to 1 base and at J to 5 bases, leaving 6 bases not matched to a gene. Germline CDR1 is SQVTM and CDR2 is ANQGSEA. CDR3 length: 14 amino acids. Only in-frame clones appear in the TCRdb table, and some are missing; sequencing was by immunoSEQ multiplex PCR. The data show hundreds of thousands of clones, over 75% seen once. These same records also appear under a second study, on human thymus T cells. This second report adds: Having surgery to correct congenital heart defects, healthy Finnish infants acted as the donors. The thymus was resected at corrective cardiac surgery. Thymic and blood repertoires appeared to carry a bias in their V and J gene usage. Related research described strongly overlapping thymic repertoires in unrelated people.

This sequence was found in a boy under three years old with a congenital heart defect. The chain links TRBV29-1 to TRBJ2-7, with 9 nucleotides matching TRBD1. The sample comprised thymocytes. The DNA for the CDR3 is TGCAGCGTTGAAGTTTTGGACAGGGGCCACGAGCAGTACTTC. Translation: CSVEVLDRGHEQYF.